This T cell receptor beta chain was found in a study of OX40 agonist ivuxolimab in advanced cancers. The protocol was immunoSEQ multiplex PCR, while the TCRdb copy is restricted to in-frame clones and leaves out a portion. The sample holds tens of thousands of clones; 80% to 90% are singletons and the top ten take more than 0.8%. After removal of 3 bases from V and 5 bases from J, the junction contained 6 bases not matched to a gene. The CDR3 extends over 14 amino acids. Germline V gene lookup returns CDR1 SQVTM and CDR2 ANQGSEA. Sequencing was performed on CD4+ or CD8+ T cells sorted from blood, taken in a trial of the OX40 agonist ivuxolimab. The chain combines TRBV29-1 with TRBJ2-3, with 9 bases lining up with TRBD1. The TCR originated in an adult with an advanced solid tumor such as melanoma, head and neck, liver or kidney cancer. CDR3 nucleotides: TGCAGCGTTGAGAGGGACAGGGTTGAAGATACGCAGTATTTT. Encoded protein: CSVERDRVEDTQYF.